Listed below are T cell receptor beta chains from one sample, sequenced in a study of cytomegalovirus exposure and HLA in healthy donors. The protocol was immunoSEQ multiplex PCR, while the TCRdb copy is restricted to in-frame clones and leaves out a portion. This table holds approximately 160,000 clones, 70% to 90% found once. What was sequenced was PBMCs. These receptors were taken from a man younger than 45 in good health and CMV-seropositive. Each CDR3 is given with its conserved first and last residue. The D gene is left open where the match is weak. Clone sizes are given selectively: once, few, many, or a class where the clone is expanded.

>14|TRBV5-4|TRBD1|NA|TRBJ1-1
TGTGCCAGCAGCCCGCGGACAGGGGAAACTGAAGCTTTCTTT
CASSPRTGETEAFF
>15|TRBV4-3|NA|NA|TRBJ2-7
TGCGCCAGCAGCCAAGCGGTGACAGGTACCTACGAGCAGTACTTC
CASSQAVTGTYEQYF
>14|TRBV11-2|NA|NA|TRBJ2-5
TGTGCCAGCAGCTTGCCGGACAGTAAAGAGACCCAGTACTTC
CASSLPDSKETQYF
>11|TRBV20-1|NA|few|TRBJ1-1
TGCAGTGCTAGCCCCGACACTGAAGCTTTCTTT
CSASPDTEAFF
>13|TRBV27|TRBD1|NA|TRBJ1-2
TGTGCCAGCAGTTTTACAGGGGGCGGTGGCTACACCTTC
CASSFTGGGGYTF
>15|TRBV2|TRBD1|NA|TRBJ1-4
TGTGCCAGCAGTCCCCGGACAGGGAATAATGAAAAACTGTTTTTT
CASSPRTGNNEKLFF
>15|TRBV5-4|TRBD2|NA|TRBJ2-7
TGTGCCAGCAGCTTCCCGGGGGGAGAGTCCTACGAGCAGTACTTC
CASSFPGGESYEQYF
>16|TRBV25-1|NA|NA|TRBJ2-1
TGTGCCAGCACCCGAACGGGGGACAGCATTAACAATGAGCAGTTCTTC
CASTRTGDSINNEQFF
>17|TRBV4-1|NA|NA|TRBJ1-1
TGCGCCAGCAGCCAGGGGGGACCCAGGGCAATGAACACTGAAGCTTTCTTT
CASSQGGPRAMNTEAFF
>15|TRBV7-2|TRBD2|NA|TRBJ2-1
TGTGCCAGCAGCAATAGCGGGGGGGCGTTTCTTGAGCAGTTCTTC
CASSNSGGAFLEQFF
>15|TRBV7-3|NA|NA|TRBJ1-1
TGTGCCAGCAGTCAAGTCGGCGCGGTGAACACTGAAGCTTTCTTT
CASSQVGAVNTEAFF
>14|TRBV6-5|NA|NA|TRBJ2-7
TGTGCCAGCAGCTCGGCGGGGGCCTCCTACGAGCAGTACTTC
CASSSAGASYEQYF
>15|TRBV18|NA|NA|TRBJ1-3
TGTGCCAGCTCACCACAGGGACAAACACGAAACACCATATATTTT
CASSPQGQTRNTIYF
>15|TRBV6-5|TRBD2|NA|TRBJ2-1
TGTGCCAGCCGACTAGCGGCGAGCTCCTACAATGAGCAGTTCTTC
CASRLAASSYNEQFF
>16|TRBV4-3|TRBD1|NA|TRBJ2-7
TGCGCCAGCAGCCCCTCAACGTGGACAGGGGTTTACGAGCAGTACTTC
CASSPSTWTGVYEQYF
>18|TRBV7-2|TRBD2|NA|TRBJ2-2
TGTGCCAGCAGCCTCCCCAGACTAGCGGGGGGGAACACCGGGGAGCTGTTTTTT
CASSLPRLAGGNTGELFF
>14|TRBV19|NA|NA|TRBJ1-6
TGTGCCAGTAGTATTGCCCCAGGGAATTCACCCCTCCACTTT
CASSIAPGNSPLHF
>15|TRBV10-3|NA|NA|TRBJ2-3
TGTGCCATCAGTGAGTCGGCGGGGTACACAGATACGCAGTATTTT
CAISESAGYTDTQYF
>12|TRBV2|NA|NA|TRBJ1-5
TGTGCCAGCAGGGGGGCCAATCAGCCCCAGCATTTT
CASRGANQPQHF
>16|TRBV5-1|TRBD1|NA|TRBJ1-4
TGCGCCAGCAGCGGAGGGACAGGGCCCACTAATGAAAAACTGTTTTTT
CASSGGTGPTNEKLFF
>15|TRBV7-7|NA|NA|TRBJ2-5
TGTGCTAGCAGCCCCCGGCCGGAGTCTCAAGAGACCCAGTACTTC
CASSPRPESQETQYF
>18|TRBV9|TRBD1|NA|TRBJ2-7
TGTGCCAGCAGCCCGGGTATCGCTAGGACAGGGGGCTCCTACGAGCAGTACTTC
CASSPGIARTGGSYEQYF
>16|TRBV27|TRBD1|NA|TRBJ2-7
TGTGCCAGCAGTTCCCTGGGACAGGGAGGCGCCTACGAGCAGTACTTC
CASSSLGQGGAYEQYF
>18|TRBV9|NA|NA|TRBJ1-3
TGTGCCAGCAGCGTATACGACGGACAGCCGGTCTCTGGAAACACCATATATTTT
CASSVYDGQPVSGNTIYF
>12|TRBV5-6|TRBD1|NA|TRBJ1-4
TGTGCCAGCAGCTTGGCAGGGGGAAAACTGTTTTTT
CASSLAGGKLFF
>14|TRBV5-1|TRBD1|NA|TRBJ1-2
TGCGCCAGCAGCCCGGACAGGGGGCTCTATGGCTACACCTTC
CASSPDRGLYGYTF
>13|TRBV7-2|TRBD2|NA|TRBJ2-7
TGTGCCAGCAGCTTAGTCTCAGCGGGGGAGCAGTACTTC
CASSLVSAGEQYF
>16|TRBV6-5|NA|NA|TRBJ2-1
TGTGCCAGCAGTTACGAGGGGGGGACCTCCTACAATGAGCAGTTCTTC
CASSYEGGTSYNEQFF
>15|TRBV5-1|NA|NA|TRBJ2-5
TGCGCCAGCAGCTTGGGCAATTCCGGGGGAGAGACCCAGTACTTC
CASSLGNSGGETQYF